This paragraph covers one TCR beta chain sequence. Its cognate antigen is unknown. Generated by immunoSEQ multiplex PCR, the TCRdb table keeps only in-frame clones and is missing some. Among roughly 700,000 clones listed, 89% were seen once. The CDR3 contains 14 residues. The V and J ends lost 0 bases and 3 bases respectively, with 7 bases between them. Germline V gene sequence: CDR1 SGHNT, CDR2 YYREEE (reference sequence). The treatment was: over 15 received Ad26.COV2.S at low or high dose, single or two shots; several received placebo; per-sample allocation not given. At day 63 after the first vaccine or placebo injection, samples were drawn. The data were taken from a study of Ad26.COV2.S vaccination and SARS-CoV-2 variants. Looking at the study overall: The study gave Ad26.COV2.S intramuscularly, once or twice 56 days apart.

General study points: Vaccine recipients showed a spike-specific TCR breadth that was higher than in placebo recipients. Total T cell responses may have been underestimated by the TCR breadth and depth analyses.

Sequencing used peripheral blood, obtained in a trial of Ad26.COV2.S vaccine versus placebo. The genes are TRBV5-4 and TRBJ2-1, with D possibly being TRBD1 (5 bases). This clonotype was obtained from a person between 18 and 60 years old who received the Ad26.COV2.S COVID-19 vaccine or a placebo. CDR3 sequence reads: CASSLGQYYNEQFF. CDR3 bases: TGTGCCAGCAGCTTGGGACAGTACTACAATGAGCAGTTCTTC.